The 32 T cell receptor beta chains below were found in one sample sequenced in a study of blood T cell repertoires in COVID-19. Generated by immunoSEQ multiplex PCR, the TCRdb table keeps only in-frame clones and is missing some. This repertoire shows a few hundred thousand clones, under 95% found once; its top ten account for approximately 17%. Sequencing was done on a sample of PBMCs or T cells enriched from blood (not recorded which). These receptors were taken from a woman younger than 45 who had recovered from COVID-19.

CDR3 DNA sequence: TGTGCCAGCAGTGAAGATGGCGGGGGTTACTATGGCTACACCTTC. It is translated as CASSEDGGGYYGYTF. The chain joins TRBV6-1 to TRBJ1-2, with D maybe TRBD1 (5 bases). The germline gives CDR1 MNHNS, CDR2 SASEGT. The CDR3 totals 15 residues. Trimming left V 1 base short and J 3 bases short, with 12 bases between.

The rearrangement joins TRBV10-2 to TRBJ1-4; D is undetermined. V was shortened by 3 bases and J by 7 bases, with 6 bases between the two germline ends. Germline V gene data show CDR1 as WSHSY and CDR2 as SAAADI. The CDR3 runs to 12 residues. This CDR3 reads CASSERSEKLFF. DNA of the CDR3: TGCGCCAGCAGTGAAAGGAGTGAAAAACTGTTTTTT.

The J gene is TRBJ1-2, the V gene TRBV5-1; 8 bases agree with TRBD1. V was pared by 5 bases and J by 4 bases, with 4 bases of the junction left unmatched. Germline CDR1 and CDR2: SGHRS and YFSETQ. The CDR3 extends over 13 amino acids. The CDR3 coding sequence is TGCGCCAGCAGTTTCGGACAGGGCTATGGCTACACCTTC. Its translation: CASSFGQGYGYTF.

V and J are TRBV18 and TRBJ2-3; D may be TRBD2 (6 bases). Deletions cut 2 bases from V and 5 bases from J, with 11 bases between. Germline assignment: CDR1 KGHSH and CDR2 LQKENI. The CDR3 has 14 residues. CDR3 in amino acids: CASSPYAGGDTQYF. In DNA, the CDR3 is TGTGCCAGCTCACCATACGCCGGGGGAGATACGCAGTATTTT. Full variable domain (missing parts from reference TRBV18 and TRBJ2-3): NAGVMQNPRHLVRRRGQEARLRCSPMKGHSHVYWYRQLPEEGLKFMVYLQKENIIDESGMPKERFSAEFPKEGPSILRIQQVVRGDSAAYFCASSPYAGGDTQYFGPGTRLTVL.

V is TRBV28 and J is TRBJ2-1; TRBD2 matches 10 bases. Trimming cost V 6 bases and J 0 bases; bases outside gene matches: 2. The germline CDR1 and CDR2 sequences are MDHEN and SYDVKM. The CDR3 has 15 residues. This chain's CDR3 is CASRPSGSSYNEQFF. The CDR3 DNA is TGTGCCAGCAGGCCTAGCGGGAGCTCCTACAATGAGCAGTTCTTC.

On this clone: Other DNA sequences of this sample code for an identical CDR3. The gene calls are TRBV28 and TRBJ1-2; D gene uncertain. CDR3 length: 15 residues. The germline V gene encodes CDR1 MDHEN and CDR2 SYDVKM. Trimming left V 6 bases short and J 0 bases short, with 14 bases between. CDR3 sequence (DNA): TGTGCCAGCAGCCTGGGCGCAGCCTCTAACTATGGCTACACCTTC. Amino acids: CASSLGAASNYGYTF.

The chain joins TRBV10-2 to TRBJ2-3; D unclear. Trimming left V 5 bases short and J 4 bases short, with 4 bases between. Germline loops: CDR1 WSHSY, CDR2 SAAADI. The CDR3 has 11 residues. The CDR3: CASSTADTQYF. The CDR3 DNA is TGCGCCAGCAGTACTGCAGATACGCAGTATTTT.

V is TRBV28 and J is TRBJ2-3, with 10 positions matching TRBD2. Looked up from germline, CDR1 is MDHEN and CDR2 is SYDVKM. The CDR3 totals 17 residues. The J segment lost 0 bases and the V segment lost 4 bases, leaving 7 bases of the junction unmatched. DNA of the CDR3: TGTGCCAGCAGTTCGACAACTAGCGGGACTAGCACAGATACGCAGTATTTT. Translated: CASSSTTSGTSTDTQYF.

The chain recombines TRBV7-8 with TRBJ1-5; 9 positions agree with TRBD1. Germline CDR1 and CDR2: SGHVS and FQNEAQ. The CDR3 has 15 amino acids. V dropped 4 bases and J dropped 1; count of bases not matched to a gene: 2. The DNA for the CDR3 is TGTGCCAGCAGCTCGGGACAGGGCAGCAATCAGCCCCAGCATTTT. Protein sequence: CASSSGQGSNQPQHF.

This sequence joins TRBV18 and TRBJ1-5; 8 nucleotides agree with TRBD1. V gave up 8 bases and J gave up 6 bases; unmatched junction bases: 9. The CDR3 is 14 residues long. The germline gives CDR1 KGHSH, CDR2 LQKENI. The CDR3, as DNA: TGTGCCAGCCGAGGAGACAGGGGTGCTCAGCCCCAGCATTTT. Translation gives CASRGDRGAQPQHF.

This sequence joins TRBV7-2 and TRBJ1-2, with D uncertain. Trimming cost V 1 base and J 3 bases, with 12 bases left between them. The CDR3 sequence is 15 residues long. The germline V gene has CDR1 SGHTA and CDR2 FQGNSA. Here the CDR3 DNA reads TGTGCCAGCAGCTTAGGCCGCGGGGTACACTATGGCTACACCTTC. Translation: CASSLGRGVHYGYTF.

The V and J genes are TRBV18 and TRBJ1-1; D gene unclear. This CDR3 spans 13 amino acids. Trimming cost V 3 bases and J 8 bases, with 13 bases left between them. Per germline, CDR1 KGHSH and CDR2 LQKENI. The CDR3 DNA follows: TGTGCCAGCTCACCGTTCCCTTCTGCGGAAGCTTTCTTT. It codes for CASSPFPSAEAFF.

The chain carries TRBV4-3 and TRBJ1-4; no reliable D call. Germline V lookup: CDR1 LGHNA, CDR2 YSLEER. The germline V and J ends were trimmed by 0 bases and 0 bases, with 5 bases remaining between them. The CDR3 has 15 amino acids. CDR3 sequence (DNA): TGCGCCAGCAGCCAAGAGTATGCAACTAATGAAAAACTGTTTTTT. This codes for CASSQEYATNEKLFF.

This sequence joins TRBV6-6 and TRBJ1-4; 9 bases line up with TRBD1. The CDR3 extends over 15 amino acids. The ends lost 5 bases at V and 7 bases at J; junction bases unmatched: 8. Germline V gene sequence: CDR1 MNHNY, CDR2 SVGAGI (reference sequence). CDR3 in amino acids: CASSTMGQGFEKLFF. DNA for the CDR3: TGTGCCAGCAGTACGATGGGACAGGGTTTTGAAAAACTGTTTTTT.

The chain employs TRBV20-1 and TRBJ1-1; possibly TRBD1 for D (6 bases). From germline, CDR1 is DFQATT and CDR2 SNEGSKA (reference sequence). CDR3 length: 11 amino acids. V was trimmed by 2 bases and J by 8 bases, leaving 9 bases between them. In DNA form, the CDR3 reads TGCAGTGCTAGACAGGGGCCGGAAGCTTTCTTT. The encoded protein is CSARQGPEAFF.

This chain links TRBV7-9 with TRBJ1-1, with D uncertain. V gave up 6 bases and J gave up 4 bases, with 6 bases separating them. This CDR3 region has 11 residues. Looked up from germline, CDR1 is SEHNR and CDR2 is FQNEAQ (reference sequence). Written as DNA, the CDR3 is TGTGCCAGCAGGACGGGCACTGAAGCTTTCTTT. It codes for CASRTGTEAFF.

As for this clone: Other nucleotide sequences from this sample produce the same CDR3. The CDR3 DNA follows: TGTGCCTGGAGTGTGGGAGGGTACGGCTACACCTTC. Residues: CAWSVGGYGYTF. This chain joins TRBV30 and TRBJ1-2; D gene uncertain. Germline CDR1 GTSNPN, CDR2 SVGIG (reference sequence). The V end was cut by 0 bases, the J end by 8 bases, with 10 bases between. The CDR3 totals 12 residues. Based on the CDR3 plus reference TRBV30 and TRBJ1-2, the full variable domain is SQTIHQWPATLVQPVGSPLSLECTVEGTSNPNLYWYRQAAGRGLQLLFYSVGIGQISSEVPQNLSASRPQDRQFILSSKKLLLSDSGFYLCAWSVGGYGYTFGSGTRLTVV.

This chain joins TRBV14 and TRBJ1-3, with D possibly TRBD1 on 6 matching bases. Looked up from germline, CDR1 is SGHDN and CDR2 is FVKESK. The CDR3 covers 15 residues. Trimming took off 3 bases at V and 2 bases at J, with 11 bases between the two ends. Here the CDR3 reads CASSHIAGAGNTIYF. The CDR3 DNA sequence: TGTGCCAGCAGCCATATCGCAGGGGCTGGAAACACCATATATTTT.

The chain uses TRBV7-9 and TRBJ1-2; TRBD1 aligns across 8 bases. The CDR3 consists of 14 residues. Germline V lookup: CDR1 SEHNR, CDR2 FQNEAQ (reference sequence). V lost 4 bases and J lost 4; bases outside the gene matches: 5. This CDR3 reads CASSSGGQAYGYTF. The CDR3 region has the DNA TGTGCCAGCAGCTCGGGGGGACAGGCCTATGGCTACACCTTC. Based on the CDR3 plus reference TRBV7-9 and TRBJ1-2, the full variable domain is DTGVSQNPRHKITKRGQNVTFRCDPISEHNRLYWYRQTLGQGPEFLTYFQNEAQLEKSRLLSDRFSAERPKGSFSTLEIQRTEQGDSAMYLCASSSGGQAYGYTFGSGTRLTVV.

V is TRBV7-3 and J is TRBJ2-1; D is unclear. CDR1 is SGHTA and CDR2 is FQGTGA in the germline V gene. The CDR3 covers 14 residues. V lost 5 bases and J lost 0, with 8 bases in between. The CDR3 region has the DNA TGTGCCAGCAGCCCTTCGGGCTCCTACAATGAGCAGTTCTTC. Translated: CASSPSGSYNEQFF.

The chain links TRBV4-2 to TRBJ1-1; D may be TRBD1 (5 bases). Trimming removed 2 bases at V and 2 bases at J, with 12 bases between. Per germline, CDR1 LGHNA and CDR2 YNFKEQ. This CDR3 has 15 amino acids. The DNA of the CDR3 is TGTGCCAGCAGCCAACCCCTTGACAGCAACACTGAAGCTTTCTTT. This translates into CASSQPLDSNTEAFF.

The J gene is TRBJ2-2, the V gene TRBV9; 7 positions match TRBD1. This CDR3 has 18 amino acids. V lost 4 bases and J lost 5; bases outside the gene matches: 17. Germline V gene sequence: CDR1 SGDLS, CDR2 YYNGEE. The DNA of the CDR3 is TGTGCCAGCAGCCCTAGTATTATAAGACAGGGAAGAACCGGGGAGCTGTTTTTT. It is translated as CASSPSIIRQGRTGELFF.

V gene TRBV6-5 combines with J gene TRBJ1-2; the match to TRBD1 covers 8 bases. V was clipped by 0 bases and J by 8 bases; unmatched bases: 8. The germline gives CDR1 MNHEY, CDR2 SVGAGI. The CDR3 totals 15 residues. The CDR3 bases are TGTGCCAGCAGTTACTCGACTAGGACAGGGACAGGCTACACCTTC. This encodes CASSYSTRTGTGYTF.

The V call is TRBV19, the J call TRBJ2-7, with 15 bases lining up with TRBD2. Germline CDR1 LNHDA, CDR2 SQIVND (reference sequence). Unmatched junction bases numbered 7, after V lost 7 bases and J lost 0 bases. The CDR3 contains 17 residues. In nucleotides, the CDR3 is TGTGCCAGTAACAGGACTAGCGGGGGGGAACACTCCTACGAGCAGTACTTC. Protein sequence: CASNRTSGGEHSYEQYF.

The chain couples TRBV28 to TRBJ2-1, with TRBD2 identical over 9 bases. CDR3 length: 15 amino acids. V was clipped by 5 bases and J by 7 bases; unmatched bases: 9. Germline values: CDR1 MDHEN, CDR2 SYDVKM. CDR3 amino acids: CASSSLAGGGNEQFF. The CDR3 DNA sequence: TGTGCCAGCAGTAGTCTGGCGGGGGGGGGAAATGAGCAGTTCTTC.

The chain joins TRBV5-5 to TRBJ2-2, with 10 bases identical to TRBD1. The junction had 7 bases not matched to a gene; V was cut back by 4 bases and J by 4 bases. CDR1 and CDR2 from the germline V gene are SGHKS and YYEKEE (reference sequence). The CDR3 loop spans 16 amino acids. The CDR3 region has the DNA TGTGCCAGCAGCGCAAGACAGGGGGCGACCACCGGGGAGCTGTTTTTT. Amino acids: CASSARQGATTGELFF.

This chain uses TRBV30 with TRBJ2-7, with 7 bases matching TRBD2. The junction had 11 bases not matched to a gene; V was cut back by 2 bases and J by 4 bases. Germline V gene data show CDR1 as GTSNPN and CDR2 as SVGIG (reference sequence). CDR3 length: 15 residues. The CDR3, as DNA: TGTGCCTGGAGTATATCGGGGGGATTGAGGTACGAGCAGTACTTC. This sequence encodes CAWSISGGLRYEQYF.

CDR3 amino acids: CASRTGGADTQYF. In DNA, the CDR3 is TGCGCCAGCAGGACAGGGGGGGCAGATACGCAGTATTTT. The chain uses TRBV5-1 and TRBJ2-3; 9 nucleotides line up with TRBD1. This CDR3 contains 13 residues. Looked up from germline, CDR1 is SGHRS and CDR2 is YFSETQ. After removal of 5 bases from V and 4 bases from J, the junction contained 2 bases not matched to a gene.

In DNA form, the CDR3 reads TGTGCCACCAGCAGGGGCCTCTTGGGCTACACCTTC. This translates into CATSRGLLGYTF. The rearrangement uses TRBV15 and TRBJ1-2; D unclear. The V and J ends lost 3 bases and 8 bases respectively, with 10 bases between them. Per germline, CDR1 LNHNV and CDR2 YYDKDF (reference sequence). This CDR3 is 12 amino acids long.

To note about this clone: The sample contains more than one DNA sequence encoding this CDR3. This chain links TRBV12-3 or TRBV12-4 with TRBJ2-5; D may be TRBD1 (5 bases). V lost 2 bases to trimming and J lost 5 bases, with 6 bases between them. CDR3 length: 12 amino acids. For the CDR3, the DNA is TGTGCCAGCAGTTTACAGGGTGAGACCCAGTACTTC. This codes for CASSLQGETQYF.

The gene calls are TRBV7-6 and TRBJ2-7; 8 bases align to TRBD1. The CDR3 has 13 amino acids. CDR1 and CDR2 from the germline V gene are SGHVS and FNYEAQ. With 3 bases clipped from V and 3 bases from J, the junction kept 1 base outside the gene matches. For the CDR3, the DNA is TGTGCCAGCAGCTTTGGACAGGGCTACGAGCAGTACTTC. Translation gives CASSFGQGYEQYF.

The rearrangement uses TRBV28 and TRBJ1-6; 9 nucleotides match TRBD1. After removal of 6 bases from V and 9 bases from J, the junction contained 9 bases not matched to a gene. Germline-derived CDR1 and CDR2 are MDHEN and SYDVKM. CDR3 length equals 15 residues. Written as DNA, the CDR3 is TGTGCCAGCAGAAAGGGGGACAGGGCAAGTTCACCCCTCCACTTT. Its translation: CASRKGDRASSPLHF.